This T cell receptor (beta chain) was captured in a study of CD8 T cells in ankylosing spondylitis. Germline CDR1 and CDR2: SGHTA and FQGNSA. This CDR3 spans 14 amino acids. V gave up 6 bases and J gave up 2 bases, with 11 bases separating them. This clonotype was counted at least ten times. Its antigen is unknown. Overall study findings and caveats: Typical of ankylosing spondylitis blood, it appeared, was a TCR beta motif of roughly eight highly homologous variants. Relatively scarce in peripheral blood, disease-linked clones were CD8+. Matched synovial fluid from ankylosing spondylitis patients was reported to be enriched for disease-linked clones.

Molecular-barcoded quantitative 5'-RACE produced these TCR beta libraries. From the 5' RACE reads, TCRdb called clonotypes with MiXCR, one entry per CDR3 protein. Of approximately 300,000 distinct CDR3 sequences listed, less than 25% are singletons. Sequenced material: blood, either unsorted or a sorted T cell fraction (not recorded which). The chain couples TRBV7-2 to TRBJ2-1, with D hard to call. This TCR came from a female donor with ankylosing spondylitis or in good health (not recorded which). The chain's CDR3 is CASSTDSAYNEQFF. In DNA, the CDR3 is TGTGCCAGCAGTACTGACTCTGCCTACAATGAGCAGTTCTTC.